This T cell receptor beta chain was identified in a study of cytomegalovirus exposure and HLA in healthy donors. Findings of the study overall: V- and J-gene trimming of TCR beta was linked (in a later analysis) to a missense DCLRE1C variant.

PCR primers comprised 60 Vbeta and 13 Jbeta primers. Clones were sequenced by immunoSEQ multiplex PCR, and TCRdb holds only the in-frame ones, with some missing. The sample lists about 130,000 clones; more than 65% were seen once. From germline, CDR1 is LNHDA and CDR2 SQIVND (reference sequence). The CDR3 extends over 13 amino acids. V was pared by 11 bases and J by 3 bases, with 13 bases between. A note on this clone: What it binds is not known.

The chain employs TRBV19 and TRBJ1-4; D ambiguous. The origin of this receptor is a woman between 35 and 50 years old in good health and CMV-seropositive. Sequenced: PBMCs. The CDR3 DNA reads TGTGCCCACGCCCGGGGAGCTAATGAAAAACTGTTTTTT. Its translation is CAHARGANEKLFF.